A selection of T cell receptor beta chains follows, all from one sample in a study of tumor-infiltrating lymphocytes in localized non-small cell lung cancer. Produced via immunoSEQ multiplex PCR; TCRdb's table is partial and in-frame only. The data hold approximately 14,000 clones, with around 72% observed a single time. Specimen: uninvolved lung tissue not adjacent to the tumor. The receptors come from a human donor with non-small cell lung cancer. CDR3s include the opening cysteine and the closing phenylalanine or tryptophan.

v_gene: TRBV6-1; j_gene: TRBJ2-7; CDR3aa: CASSGQSGYEQYF
v_gene: TRBV11-2; j_gene: TRBJ1-1; CDR3aa: CASSSYRGNTEAFF
v_gene: TRBV5-6; j_gene: TRBJ1-4; CDR3aa: CASSLSRGHTNEKLFF
v_gene: TRBV28; j_gene: TRBJ2-2; CDR3aa: CATFEVARSEDTGELFF
v_gene: TRBV2; j_gene: TRBJ1-4; CDR3aa: CASSEKTGLANEKLFF
v_gene: TRBV2; j_gene: TRBJ1-2; CDR3aa: CASSDAGTSYGYTF
v_gene: TRBV29-1; j_gene: TRBJ2-3; CDR3aa: CSVASGGSGDTQYF
v_gene: TRBV28; j_gene: TRBJ1-4; CDR3aa: CATTGIGEKLFF
v_gene: TRBV6-1; j_gene: TRBJ2-3; CDR3aa: CASSEVSGGADTQYF
v_gene: TRBV7-3; j_gene: TRBJ2-1; CDR3aa: CASSLSSGAYPYNEQFF
v_gene: TRBV5-1; j_gene: TRBJ1-4; CDR3aa: CASSSEDRGATNEKLFF
v_gene: TRBV7-2; j_gene: TRBJ1-5; CDR3aa: CASSMTGLFDSNQPQHF
v_gene: TRBV9; j_gene: TRBJ2-1; CDR3aa: CASGGDWNNEQFF
v_gene: TRBV19; j_gene: TRBJ2-2; CDR3aa: CASSRRGATNTGELFF
v_gene: TRBV7-2; j_gene: TRBJ2-7; CDR3aa: CASSTLPPGTSAGEQYF
v_gene: TRBV5-1; j_gene: TRBJ2-3; CDR3aa: CASSFDAEDTQYF
v_gene: TRBV7-2; j_gene: TRBJ1-1; CDR3aa: CASSLVWTGNTEAFF
v_gene: TRBV9; j_gene: TRBJ2-5; CDR3aa: CASSGQGAETQYF
v_gene: TRBV7-3; j_gene: TRBJ1-2; CDR3aa: CASSSGQGYGYTF
v_gene: TRBV7-2; j_gene: TRBJ2-3; CDR3aa: CASSPAPGGGGTDTQYF
v_gene: TRBV5-8; j_gene: TRBJ2-5; CDR3aa: CASSLQGYQETQYF
v_gene: TRBV7-2; j_gene: TRBJ1-2; CDR3aa: CASSLSRQLYGYTF
v_gene: TRBV30; j_gene: TRBJ1-2; CDR3aa: CAWSVWIGTTLEYTF
v_gene: TRBV7-2; j_gene: TRBJ1-1; CDR3aa: CASSLRRSTEAFF
v_gene: TRBV4-1; j_gene: TRBJ1-5; CDR3aa: CASSPRQGNQPQHF
v_gene: TRBV7-2; j_gene: TRBJ2-2; CDR3aa: CASSLMGNTATGELFF
v_gene: TRBV2; j_gene: TRBJ1-4; CDR3aa: CASSAREGEKLFF
v_gene: TRBV7-9; j_gene: TRBJ2-7; CDR3aa: CASSLAGARVHEQYF
v_gene: TRBV27; j_gene: TRBJ1-1; CDR3aa: CASSSLGQGGRDTEAFF
v_gene: TRBV5-1; j_gene: TRBJ1-1; CDR3aa: CASSFGQRGGEAFF
v_gene: TRBV28; j_gene: TRBJ2-5; CDR3aa: CASSLPTGGAETQYF
v_gene: TRBV9; j_gene: TRBJ2-7; CDR3aa: CASSGSRRERGAYEQYF
v_gene: TRBV4-3; j_gene: TRBJ2-7; CDR3aa: CASSQEVGPKQYF
v_gene: TRBV4-1; j_gene: TRBJ2-1; CDR3aa: CASSPTGTSGYNEQFF
v_gene: TRBV11-2; j_gene: TRBJ1-1; CDR3aa: CASSSGLNTEAFF
v_gene: TRBV11-3; j_gene: TRBJ2-3; CDR3aa: CASSSGSGGFTDTQYF
v_gene: TRBV6-5; j_gene: TRBJ2-5; CDR3aa: CASSYSRQGMQTQYF
v_gene: TRBV6-5; j_gene: TRBJ1-5; CDR3aa: CASSYSQGSHQPQHF
v_gene: TRBV27; j_gene: TRBJ1-5; CDR3aa: CASSPAHMDRSNQPQHF
v_gene: TRBV5-1; j_gene: TRBJ2-5; CDR3aa: CASTEAGQVQETQYF
v_gene: TRBV6-6; j_gene: TRBJ1-1; CDR3aa: CASSSGQTSIHEAFF